The next 4 T cell receptor beta chains were all read from a single sample in a study of blood T cells in healthy people across ages. The authors ran a second PCR of about 6 to 11 cycles using a sample-barcoded 5' primer and a J-beta primer mix. TCRdb recomputed calls from the 5' RACE reads with MiXCR, one row per CDR3 protein. This table has some 850,000 distinct CDR3 sequences, around 25% appearing once. The same data also went into a second study, on T cells of mothers and their children.

Sequencing was done on a sample of blood. The receptors were sampled from a boy between 10 and 17 years old in good health.

The genes are TRBV29-1 and TRBJ1-2; 7 bases map to TRBD1. This CDR3 region has 14 residues. V lost 7 bases and J lost 0; bases outside the gene matches: 8. From germline, CDR1 is SQVTM and CDR2 ANQGSEA. CDR3 sequence reads: CSAQGDTANYGYTF. CDR3 bases: TGCAGCGCCCAGGGGGACACCGCTAACTATGGCTACACCTTC. Filled out from reference TRBV29-1 and TRBJ1-2, the complete variable domain reads SAVISQKPSRDICQRGTSLTIQCQVDSQVTMMFWYRQQPGQSLTLIATANQGSEATYESGFVIDKFPISRPNLTFSTLTVSNMSPEDSSIYLCSAQGDTANYGYTFGSGTRLTVV.

This clonotype turned up a few times. This rearrangement joins TRBV7-9 to TRBJ1-1; no clear D. CDR3 length equals 15 residues. V lost 7 bases to trimming and J lost 2 bases, with 17 bases between them. Per the germline V gene, CDR1 is SEHNR and CDR2 is FQNEAQ (reference sequence). Here the CDR3 reads CASILGRESNTEAFF. The CDR3 nucleotides read TGTGCCAGCATCCTTGGGCGGGAGAGTAACACTGAAGCTTTCTTT. Based on the CDR3 plus reference TRBV7-9 and TRBJ1-1, the full variable domain is DTGVSQNPRHKITKRGQNVTFRCDPISEHNRLYWYRQTLGQGPEFLTYFQNEAQLEKSRLLSDRFSAERPKGSFSTLEIQRTEQGDSAMYLCASILGRESNTEAFFGQGTRLTVV.

This rearrangement joins TRBV7-2 to TRBJ2-7, with D perhaps TRBD2 (7 bases). V lost 5 bases to trimming and J lost 2 bases, with 19 bases between them. The CDR3 is 16 amino acids. Germline lookup yields CDR1 SGHTA and CDR2 FQGNSA. In DNA, the CDR3 is TGTGCCAGCAGCCTAGGGCGCGGGGGCCATACCTACGAGCAGTACTTC. This codes for CASSLGRGGHTYEQYF.

J is TRBJ2-1 and V is TRBV4-2; D possibly corresponds to TRBD1 (5 bases). The CDR3 totals 19 residues. Trimming stripped 1 base from V and 7 bases from J, with 26 bases between. Germline CDR1 and CDR2: LGHNA and YNFKEQ. The CDR3 sequence: CASSQAEIFDLGVGNEQFF. The CDR3 DNA sequence: TGTGCCAGCAGCCAAGCGGAGATATTTGATTTAGGGGTGGGGAATGAGCAGTTCTTC.